This TCR beta chain was recovered during a study of blood T cell repertoires in COVID-19. Overall study: Acute and convalescent COVID-19 specimens originated in the United States, Italy and Spain. Nucleic acid was either cDNA or gDNA, and it came from T cells, B-cell-depleted T cells, or PBMCs.

J was trimmed by 7 bases and V by 3 bases; bases with no gene match: 10. Germline CDR1 is KGHSH and CDR2 is LQKENI. The CDR3 spans 16 residues. A Seattle source enrolled patients during active infection and followed them longitudinally. In the authors' methods: Amplification of reference gene primers provided the estimated nucleated cell counts. Sequencing used immunoSEQ multiplex PCR; TCRdb keeps in-frame clones, though not all of them. V and J calls and clone size are given by that table; D and trimming were obtained from the DNA. The sample records 120,000 to 150,000 clones, around 85% being singletons. A few counts support this clone.

The J gene is TRBJ2-3, the V gene TRBV18, with TRBD1 matching over 10 bases. This TCR was sampled from a woman aged 55-70 years with COVID-19, enrolled during active disease. The sequenced sample consisted of peripheral blood. The CDR3 sequence: CASSPSGTGVYYTQYF. The DNA of the CDR3 is TGTGCCAGCTCACCCTCCGGGACAGGGGTTTATTATACGCAGTATTTT.